This TCR beta chain stems from a study of blood T cell repertoires in COVID-19. The method was immunoSEQ multiplex PCR; TCRdb's version includes in-frame clones alone and lacks a portion of them. The sample carries under 85,000 clones, around 89% recorded once. This CDR3 region has 14 residues. With 6 bases removed from V and 2 bases from J, the gap between germline ends came to 13 bases. Germline values: CDR1 SGHRS, CDR2 YFSETQ. The chain is built from TRBV5-1 and TRBJ2-3; a possible D gene is TRBD1 (5 bases). The sequence was collected from a man in his sixties or seventies with active or convalescent COVID-19. Sequenced input: peripheral blood. CDR3 residues: CASTSSGNTDTQYF. CDR3 nucleotides: TGCGCCAGCACGAGCTCAGGGAACACAGATACGCAGTATTTT.